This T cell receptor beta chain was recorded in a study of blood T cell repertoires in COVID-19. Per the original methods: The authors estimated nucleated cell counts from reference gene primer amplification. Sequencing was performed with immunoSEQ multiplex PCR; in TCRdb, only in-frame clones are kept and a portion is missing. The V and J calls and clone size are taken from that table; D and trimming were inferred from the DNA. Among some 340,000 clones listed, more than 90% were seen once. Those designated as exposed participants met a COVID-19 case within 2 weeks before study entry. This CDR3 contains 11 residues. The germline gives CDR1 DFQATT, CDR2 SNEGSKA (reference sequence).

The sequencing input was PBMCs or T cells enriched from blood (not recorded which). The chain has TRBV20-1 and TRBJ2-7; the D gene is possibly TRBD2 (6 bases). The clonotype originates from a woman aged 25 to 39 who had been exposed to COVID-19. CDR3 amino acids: CRGDSSYEQYF. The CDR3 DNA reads TGCAGGGGGGACTCCTCCTACGAGCAGTACTTC.